The 22 T cell receptor beta chains listed next were all sequenced from one sample in a study of PD-1 blockade in classical Hodgkin lymphoma. Time point here: cycle 4 day 1 (C4D1), after less than 7 weeks of nivolumab. Every patient relapsed after autologous stem cell transplantation, and brentuximab vedotin exposure varied. Using immunoSEQ multiplex PCR, the repertoire was profiled, and TCRdb retains in-frame clones only, with some absent. Of 20,000 to 25,000 clones in the sample, 70% to 80% were seen once. Sequencing was performed on peripheral blood mononuclear cells (PBMCs), taken before the fourth cycle of nivolumab. These TCRs come from a human donor with classical Hodgkin lymphoma.

This chain joins TRBV5-1 and TRBJ2-5, with 8 bases matching TRBD1. The junction had 4 bases not matched to a gene; V was cut back by 4 bases and J by 2 bases. Germline V lookup: CDR1 SGHRS, CDR2 YFSETQ. There are 14 residues in the CDR3. The CDR3 here is CASSRTGRQETQYF. The CDR3 nucleotides are TGCGCCAGCAGCCGGACAGGGAGGCAAGAGACCCAGTACTTC. The complete variable domain, with remaining parts taken from reference TRBV5-1 and TRBJ2-5, reads KAGVTQTPRYLIKTRGQQVTLSCSPISGHRSVSWYQQTPGQGLQFLFEYFSETQRNKGNFPGRFSGRQFSNSRSEMNVSTLELGDSALYLCASSRTGRQETQYFGPGTRLLVL.

The V call is TRBV15, the J call TRBJ1-4; D perhaps matches TRBD1 (5 bases). Trimming stripped 5 bases from V and 0 bases from J, with 13 bases between. The CDR3 loop spans 16 amino acids. CDR1 and CDR2 from the germline V gene are LNHNV and YYDKDF (reference sequence). The CDR3 is CATSGGGGATNEKLFF. DNA of the CDR3: TGTGCCACCAGCGGGGGAGGCGGTGCAACTAATGAAAAACTGTTTTTT.

The chain combines TRBV5-1 with TRBJ2-7, with 11 bases that match TRBD1. Germline CDR1 reads SGHRS; CDR2 reads YFSETQ. V shed 0 bases, J shed 3 bases, and the junction held 2 bases outside the gene matches. The CDR3 spans 15 residues. DNA of the CDR3: TGCGCCAGCAGCTTGGAGGGGACAGGGGGCTACGAGCAGTACTTC. This encodes CASSLEGTGGYEQYF.

This clone was seen a few times. The chain recombines TRBV14 with TRBJ2-5, with 8 bases lining up with TRBD1. With V trimmed by 1 base and J by 5 bases, 9 bases remained unmatched. CDR3 length: 16 residues. CDR1 and CDR2 from the germline V gene are SGHDN and FVKESK. Here the CDR3 reads CASSQGIGQGFETQYF. The CDR3 nucleotides are TGTGCCAGCAGCCAAGGGATTGGACAGGGCTTCGAGACCCAGTACTTC.

The rearrangement links TRBV9 to TRBJ2-6; no reliable D call. The germline V and J ends were trimmed by 2 bases and 1 base, with 7 bases remaining between them. The germline gives CDR1 SGDLS, CDR2 YYNGEE. CDR3 length: 15 amino acids. The CDR3 DNA sequence: TGTGCCAGCAGCGTTCTCGCTTCTGGGGCCAACGTCCTGACTTTC. This encodes CASSVLASGANVLTF.

The chain recombines TRBV6-1 with TRBJ2-1; D remains unclear. Germline V gene data show CDR1 as MNHNS and CDR2 as SASEGT. CDR3 length equals 11 residues. Trimming took 5 bases from V and 4 from J, leaving 3 bases between them. CDR3 loop: CASSRYNEQFF. CDR3 sequence (DNA): TGTGCCAGCAGTAGGTACAATGAGCAGTTCTTC.

This clone was seen once. The chain carries TRBV4-2 and TRBJ2-7; 11 nucleotides match TRBD2. Germline V gene data show CDR1 as LGHNA and CDR2 as YNFKEQ. Losses at the gene ends were 1 base for V and 0 bases for J; bases not matched to a gene: 8. The CDR3 loop spans 18 amino acids. For the CDR3, the DNA is TGTGCCAGCAGCCAAGGGCTAGCGGGAGGTTCCCTCTCCTACGAGCAGTACTTC. Its translation is CASSQGLAGGSLSYEQYF.

This chain uses TRBV20-1 with TRBJ2-5; D is ambiguous. V lost 3 bases and J lost 5, with 4 bases in between. The germline V gene has CDR1 DFQATT and CDR2 SNEGSKA (reference sequence). The CDR3 spans 10 residues. CDR3 region: CSARTETQYF. The CDR3 DNA reads as TGCAGTGCTAGGACTGAGACCCAGTACTTC.

The chain employs TRBV19 and TRBJ2-7; possibly TRBD2 for D (5 bases). The V end lost 4 bases, the J end lost 1 base, and 14 bases lay between the germline ends. Germline V gene sequence: CDR1 LNHDA, CDR2 SQIVND (reference sequence). This CDR3 has 15 amino acids. The CDR3 here is CASSNPGRGSYEQYF. The CDR3 nucleotides are TGTGCCAGTAGTAACCCCGGACGGGGATCCTACGAGCAGTACTTC.

The chain couples TRBV6-6 to TRBJ2-2; 8 bases map to TRBD2. The V gene's germline CDR1 is MNHNY and CDR2 SVGAGI (reference sequence). Trimming at V came to 6 bases and at J to 2 bases, leaving 5 bases not matched to a gene. There are 15 residues in the CDR3. Here the CDR3 DNA reads TGTGCCAGCAGATCAAGCGGGAGTAACACCGGGGAGCTGTTTTTT. Amino acid sequence: CASRSSGSNTGELFF.

This chain links TRBV5-1 with TRBJ1-3, with a weak D call TRBD1 (6 bases). The length of the CDR3 is 17 residues. V was shortened by 4 bases and J by 0 bases, with 17 bases between the two germline ends. Germline V gives CDR1 SGHRS, CDR2 YFSETQ. The DNA for the CDR3 is TGCGCCAGCAGCCTGTTAAATCCAGGGGACTCTGGAAACACCATATATTTT. Translation gives CASSLLNPGDSGNTIYF.

V gene TRBV7-9 combines with J gene TRBJ2-7; 7 bases agree with TRBD1. Germline CDR1 reads SEHNR; CDR2 reads FQNEAQ (reference sequence). The V and J ends lost 6 bases and 3 bases, in that order; junction bases with no gene match: 2. The CDR3 sequence is 12 residues long. The CDR3 nucleotides read TGTGCCAGCAGACGGGACAGCTACGAGCAGTACTTC. It translates to CASRRDSYEQYF.

This clone has just a few counts. The rearrangement uses TRBV19 and TRBJ1-5; D call uncertain. Germline V gene data show CDR1 as LNHDA and CDR2 as SQIVND (reference sequence). V lost 3 bases, J lost 7 bases, and 10 bases lay in between. This CDR3 comprises 13 residues. Here the CDR3 reads CASSILGIQPQHF. Here the CDR3 DNA reads TGTGCCAGTAGTATCTTGGGAATACAGCCCCAGCATTTT.

The V call is TRBV19, the J call TRBJ2-5; TRBD2 matches 7 bases. V lost 4 bases and J lost 0; bases outside the gene matches: 2. CDR1 and CDR2 from the germline V gene are LNHDA and SQIVND (reference sequence). The CDR3 totals 14 residues. This CDR3 reads CASSSGRYQETQYF. The CDR3 DNA follows: TGTGCCAGTAGTAGCGGGAGATACCAAGAGACCCAGTACTTC. Based on the CDR3 plus reference TRBV19 and TRBJ2-5, the full variable domain is DGGITQSPKYLFRKEGQNVTLSCEQNLNHDAMYWYRQDPGQGLRLIYYSQIVNDFQKGDIAEGYSVSREKKESFPLTVTSAQKNPTAFYLCASSSGRYQETQYFGPGTRLLVL.

V and J are TRBV6-1 and TRBJ2-5; possible D gene TRBD1, 5 bases. Trimming took 2 bases from V and 4 from J, leaving 14 bases between them. Germline lookup yields CDR1 MNHNS and CDR2 SASEGT. The CDR3 runs to 15 residues. DNA of the CDR3: TGTGCCAGCAGTGAAATTTCGCAGGGTGCAGAGACCCAGTACTTC. The encoded protein is CASSEISQGAETQYF.

The chain has TRBV5-1 and TRBJ2-7; D not resolved. The DNA end is a closer match to TRBJ2-1, so the J assignment may be wrong. Germline loops: CDR1 SGHRS, CDR2 YFSETQ. The CDR3 consists of 17 residues. CDR3 coding DNA: TGCGCCAGCAGCTTGGCTCGGAACGGATTAATATTCAATGAGCAGTTCTTC. This encodes CASSLARNGLIFNEQFF.

The chain couples TRBV4-1 to TRBJ2-7; the match to TRBD2 covers 9 bases. Germline CDR1 and CDR2: MGHRA and YSYEKL. Trimming took 2 bases from V and 3 from J; bases not matched to a gene: 5. The CDR3 sequence is 15 residues long. CDR3 DNA: TGCGCCAGCAGCCAACTAGCGGGAAATAACTACGAGCAGTACTTC. Translated, it gives CASSQLAGNNYEQYF.

This clone has more than one count but fewer than ten. V gene TRBV27 combines with J gene TRBJ1-2, with D perhaps matching TRBD1 (6 bases). V gave up 10 bases and J gave up 5 bases, with 17 bases separating them. This CDR3 region has 13 residues. Germline loops: CDR1 MNHEY, CDR2 SMNVEV (reference sequence). CDR3 in DNA: TGTGCCACAGGGGCCGGTGGGAGTTATGGCTACACCTTC. This sequence encodes CATGAGGSYGYTF.

The J gene is TRBJ2-5, the V gene TRBV5-1; 12 bases are shared with TRBD2. The CDR3 length is 17 residues. With 4 bases clipped from V and 5 bases from J, the junction kept 12 bases outside the gene matches. CDR1 SGHRS and CDR2 YFSETQ come from the germline V gene. CDR3 in DNA: TGCGCCAGCAGCAAGCAACGACTAGCGGGAGATGGGGAGACCCAGTACTTC. It translates to CASSKQRLAGDGETQYF.

This rearrangement joins TRBV5-8 to TRBJ1-2, with D possibly being TRBD1 (6 bases). Trimming cost V 4 bases and J 6 bases, with 13 bases left between them. Germline V CDR1 and CDR2: SGHTS, YDEGEE. This CDR3 contains 13 residues. CDR3 bases: TGTGCCAGCAGCGAGGGACATCAGCATGGCTACACCTTC. Translation gives CASSEGHQHGYTF.

This clone showed up just a few times. The CDR3 DNA sequence: TGTGCCAGCAGCTTACCAATAAGACAGGGATCTGGGGCCAACGTCCTGACTTTC. It translates to CASSLPIRQGSGANVLTF. V usage is TRBV7-6 and J usage is TRBJ2-6; 7 nucleotides align to TRBD1. CDR3 length: 18 amino acids. V shed 2 bases, J shed 1 base, and the junction held 8 bases outside the gene matches. CDR1 is SGHVS and CDR2 is FNYEAQ in the germline V gene.

The chain recombines TRBV5-4 with TRBJ1-3, with D perhaps matching TRBD1 (5 bases). Germline CDR1 and CDR2: SGHNT and YYREEE (reference sequence). Trimming pared 0 bases from V and 0 bases from J, leaving 7 bases between. The CDR3 has 15 amino acids. The CDR3 spells CASSLAGPSGNTIYF. CDR3 coding DNA: TGTGCCAGCAGCTTGGCAGGGCCCTCTGGAAACACCATATATTTT.